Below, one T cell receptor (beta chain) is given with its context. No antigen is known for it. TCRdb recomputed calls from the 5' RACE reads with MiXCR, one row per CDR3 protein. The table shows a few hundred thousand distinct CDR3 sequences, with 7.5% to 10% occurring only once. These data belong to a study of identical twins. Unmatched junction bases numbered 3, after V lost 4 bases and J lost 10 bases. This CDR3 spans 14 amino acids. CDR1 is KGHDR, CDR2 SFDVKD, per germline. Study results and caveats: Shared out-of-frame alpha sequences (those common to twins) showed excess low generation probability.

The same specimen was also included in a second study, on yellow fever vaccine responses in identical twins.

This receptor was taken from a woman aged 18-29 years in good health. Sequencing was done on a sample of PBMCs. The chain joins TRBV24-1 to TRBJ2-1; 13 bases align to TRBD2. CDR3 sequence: CATSDPGLAGEQFF. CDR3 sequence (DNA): TGTGCCACCAGTGACCCGGGACTAGCGGGGGAGCAGTTCTTC.